These 27 T cell receptor beta chains were all obtained from the same sample, sequenced in a study of T cells in localized non-small cell lung cancer. The data were produced by immunoSEQ multiplex PCR, yet TCRdb's version contains in-frame clones alone and is incomplete. This sample carries some 37,000 clones, more than 85% of them seen once, and the ten largest clones take approximately 3.5%. The specimen was peripheral blood, collected before any cancer treatment. These receptors originate from a man aged 18 to 55 with stage I lung adenocarcinoma.

This clone was recorded a few times. The rearrangement links TRBV29-1 to TRBJ2-3, with D hard to call. The CDR3 contains 12 residues. V lost 7 bases to trimming and J lost 6 bases, with 14 bases between them. Germline V CDR1 and CDR2: SQVTM, ANQGSEA. The CDR3 nucleotides are TGCAGCGCCTCGGGCGGTGGGGATACGCAGTATTTT. Residues: CSASGGGDTQYF.

This clone was detected only once. The chain has TRBV7-9 and TRBJ1-2, with D unresolved. The germline CDR1 and CDR2 sequences are SEHNR and FQNEAQ (reference sequence). CDR3 length: 15 amino acids. Deletions cut 4 bases from V and 8 bases from J, with 20 bases between. The CDR3 loop is CASSSGLSSNGGYTF. The CDR3, as DNA: TGTGCCAGCAGCTCCGGGCTCTCTTCAAATGGGGGCTACACCTTC.

The chain uses TRBV2 and TRBJ1-1, with 7 nucleotides matching TRBD1. This CDR3 is built from 19 residues. Germline CDR1 SNHLY, CDR2 FYNNEI. The ends lost 2 bases at V and 2 bases at J; junction bases unmatched: 17. As DNA, the CDR3 is TGTGCCAGCAGTGAAAAAATAGGACAGGACGGCCAAATTAACACTGAAGCTTTCTTT. It translates to CASSEKIGQDGQINTEAFF.

This sequence joins TRBV4-1 and TRBJ1-5; D uncertain. Trimming removed 1 base at V and 1 base at J, with 8 bases between. The germline V gene has CDR1 MGHRA and CDR2 YSYEKL. The CDR3 is 15 residues long. CDR3 amino acids: CASSQGGGSNQPQHF. The CDR3 DNA follows: TGCGCCAGCAGCCAAGGAGGCGGGAGCAATCAGCCCCAGCATTTT.

The chain uses TRBV16 and TRBJ2-4, with D unresolved. Trimming left V 0 bases short and J 3 bases short, with 15 bases between. The CDR3 length is 17 residues. Germline V CDR1 and CDR2: KGHSY, FQNENV. The CDR3 bases are TGTGCCAGCAGCCAATCGCAGTTGCTCGTCCACAAAAACATTCAGTACTTC. Translation: CASSQSQLLVHKNIQYF.

V usage is TRBV7-8 and J usage is TRBJ2-1; a weak D match, TRBD1 (6 bases). V was pared by 5 bases and J by 5 bases, with 13 bases between. This CDR3 is built from 14 residues. The V gene's germline CDR1 is SGHVS and CDR2 FQNEAQ. This chain's CDR3 is CASSPRTVNNEQFF. The DNA for the CDR3 is TGTGCCAGCAGCCCCCGGACAGTAAACAATGAGCAGTTCTTC.

This chain links TRBV21-1 with TRBJ1-4. TRBV21-1 is an annotated pseudogene. The CDR3 length is 15 residues. CDR3: CASSKGRGQTEKLFF. The CDR3 nucleotides read TGTGCCAGCAGCAAAGGGAGGGGTCAGACTGAAAAACTGTTTTTT.

The V gene is TRBV5-8, the J gene TRBJ1-4; D may be TRBD1 (5 bases). Germline V gene lookup returns CDR1 SGHTS and CDR2 YDEGEE. V lost 4 bases and J lost 3, with 10 bases in between. This CDR3 region has 14 residues. The CDR3 protein is CASSRGLSNEKLFF. As DNA, the CDR3 is TGTGCCAGCAGCCGGGGACTGTCTAATGAAAAACTGTTTTTT.

V usage is TRBV2 and J usage is TRBJ2-7, with 8 positions matching TRBD2. The CDR3 is 14 residues long. The germline V gene encodes CDR1 SNHLY and CDR2 FYNNEI. V shed 5 bases and J 4 bases; nucleotides not matched to a gene: 7. CDR3 residues: CASSSGGALYEQYF. CDR3 DNA: TGTGCCAGCAGTTCGGGGGGGGCCCTATACGAGCAGTACTTC.

The chain couples TRBV2 to TRBJ1-1; a weak D match, TRBD1 (5 bases). The CDR3 runs to 14 residues. The germline V gene encodes CDR1 SNHLY and CDR2 FYNNEI. V lost 5 bases to trimming and J lost 0 bases, with 10 bases between them. The CDR3 loop is CASSFQGLNTEAFF. The CDR3 DNA sequence: TGTGCCAGCAGTTTCCAGGGATTGAACACTGAAGCTTTCTTT.

V gene TRBV5-4 combines with J gene TRBJ2-5; 8 bases match TRBD2. From germline, CDR1 is SGHNT and CDR2 YYREEE (reference sequence). Trimming cost V 1 base and J 4 bases; bases outside gene matches: 3. The length of the CDR3 is 14 residues. The CDR3 DNA reads as TGTGCCAGCAGCTTGATCGGGGGGGGAGAGACCCAGTACTTC. The encoded protein is CASSLIGGGETQYF. Based on the CDR3 plus reference TRBV5-4 and TRBJ2-5, the full variable domain is ETGVTQSPTHLIKTRGQQVTLRCSSQSGHNTVSWYQQALGQGPQFIFQYYREEENGRGNFPPRFSGLQFPNYSSELNVNALELDDSALYLCASSLIGGGETQYFGPGTRLLVL.

The chain is built from TRBV10-3 and TRBJ1-1; D is perhaps TRBD1 (5 bases). CDR1 is ENHRY, CDR2 SYGVKD, per germline. This CDR3 comprises 13 residues. Trimming stripped 2 bases from V and 3 bases from J, with 7 bases between. CDR3 residues: CAISEDSHTEAFF. The CDR3, as DNA: TGTGCCATCAGTGAGGACAGCCACACTGAAGCTTTCTTT.

This chain links TRBV7-9 with TRBJ2-3, with D perhaps TRBD1 (6 bases). The CDR3 loop spans 15 amino acids. The V end lost 5 bases, the J end lost 2 bases, and 14 bases lay between the germline ends. Germline CDR1 and CDR2: SEHNR and FQNEAQ (reference sequence). CDR3 bases: TGTGCCAGCAGCCGAGCGACAGGTTACACAGATACGCAGTATTTT. Protein sequence: CASSRATGYTDTQYF.

This chain uses TRBV6-1 with TRBJ2-1; no clear D gene. The CDR3 totals 13 residues. Germline values: CDR1 MNHNS, CDR2 SASEGT. The V and J ends lost 5 bases and 4 bases respectively, with 9 bases between them. The CDR3 region is CASSIDPYNEQFF. The DNA for the CDR3 is TGTGCCAGCAGTATTGACCCTTACAATGAGCAGTTCTTC.

This clone was detected once. The rearrangement joins TRBV5-4 to TRBJ2-1; tentatively, D is TRBD1 or TRBD2 (6 bases each). This CDR3 region has 13 residues. V was shortened by 4 bases and J by 10 bases, with 15 bases between the two germline ends. The V gene's germline CDR1 is SGHNT and CDR2 YYREEE (reference sequence). The CDR3 reads CASSQGTELEQFF. In DNA form, the CDR3 reads TGTGCCAGCAGCCAGGGGACTGAATTGGAGCAGTTCTTC. Combining the CDR3 with reference TRBV5-4 and TRBJ2-1 gives the whole variable domain ETGVTQSPTHLIKTRGQQVTLRCSSQSGHNTVSWYQQALGQGPQFIFQYYREEENGRGNFPPRFSGLQFPNYSSELNVNALELDDSALYLCASSQGTELEQFFGPGTRLTVL.

In its sample, this clone was seen once. The chain employs TRBV7-2 and TRBJ1-4, with D uncertain. CDR1 and CDR2 from the germline V gene are SGHTA and FQGNSA. This CDR3 contains 15 residues. Trimming removed 1 base at V and 4 bases at J, with 10 bases between. DNA of the CDR3: TGTGCCAGCAGCTTAGGTGGCAAACGTAATGAAAAACTGTTTTTT. This sequence encodes CASSLGGKRNEKLFF.

The chain links TRBV9 to TRBJ1-1, with no clear D. V was pared by 1 base and J by 1 base, with 8 bases between. CDR1 is SGDLS and CDR2 is YYNGEE in the germline V gene. There are 14 residues in the CDR3. The CDR3 DNA is TGTGCCAGCAGCGTAACCCCCGCGAACACTGAAGCTTTCTTT. It specifies CASSVTPANTEAFF.

The genes are TRBV4-3 and TRBJ1-2; no firm D call. The CDR3 runs 17 residues. V was cut by 1 base and J by 8 bases, with 23 bases left in between. Germline lookup yields CDR1 LGHNA and CDR2 YSLEER. The CDR3 reads CASSQVKTALYLNGYTF. As DNA, the CDR3 is TGCGCCAGCAGCCAAGTAAAAACAGCCCTCTATTTAAACGGCTACACCTTC.

This clone was seen only a few times. The chain uses TRBV30 and TRBJ1-2; 9 nucleotides line up with TRBD1. Germline CDR1 reads GTSNPN; CDR2 reads SVGIG (reference sequence). Trimming cost V 5 bases and J 5 bases; bases outside gene matches: 9. This CDR3 contains 14 residues. In DNA, the CDR3 is TGTGCCTGGCGTCCCGGGACAGGGACATATGGCTACACCTTC. Amino acids: CAWRPGTGTYGYTF. Looking up the rest from reference TRBV30 and TRBJ1-2 gives the full variable domain: SQTIHQWPATLVQPVGSPLSLECTVEGTSNPNLYWYRQAAGRGLQLLFYSVGIGQISSEVPQNLSASRPQDRQFILSSKKLLLSDSGFYLCAWRPGTGTYGYTFGSGTRLTVV.

The CDR3 protein is CAWVAGGSRETQYF. The CDR3 nucleotides read TGTGCCTGGGTAGCGGGGGGTTCGCGGGAGACCCAGTACTTC. The rearrangement joins TRBV30 to TRBJ2-5, with 10 bases lining up with TRBD2. Trimming at V came to 5 bases and at J to 5 bases, leaving 8 bases not matched to a gene. The CDR3 extends over 14 amino acids. Germline V gene sequence: CDR1 GTSNPN, CDR2 SVGIG (reference sequence).

This clone was detected only once. The chain carries TRBV2 and TRBJ1-3; D unresolved. Trimming took 1 base from V and 0 from J, leaving 4 bases between them. The germline gives CDR1 SNHLY, CDR2 FYNNEI. CDR3 size: 14 residues. CDR3 sequence: CASSEGISGNTIYF. The CDR3 DNA reads TGTGCCAGCAGTGAAGGGATCTCTGGAAACACCATATATTTT.

This chain uses TRBV19 with TRBJ2-5; 10 nucleotides agree with TRBD2. The germline V gene encodes CDR1 LNHDA and CDR2 SQIVND (reference sequence). The CDR3 has 18 residues. The trim removed 3 bases at V and 3 bases at J, leaving 13 bases unmatched. As DNA, the CDR3 is TGTGCCAGTAGTATGCGCCGCGCCGGGACTAGCGTAGAAGAGACCCAGTACTTC. Translation gives CASSMRRAGTSVEETQYF.

This chain joins TRBV27 and TRBJ1-2; D not certain. V shed 1 base and J shed 4 bases, with 7 bases lying between them. Germline values: CDR1 MNHEY, CDR2 SMNVEV (reference sequence). CDR3 length: 13 amino acids. The CDR3 reads CASSLLVAYGYTF. DNA for the CDR3: TGTGCCAGCAGTTTATTGGTGGCCTATGGCTACACCTTC.

The chain has TRBV4-3 and TRBJ1-1, with D unclear. The CDR3 loop spans 16 amino acids. Germline lookup yields CDR1 LGHNA and CDR2 YSLEER. V lost 0 bases to trimming and J lost 0 bases, with 11 bases between them. The CDR3 spells CASSQDPREVNTEAFF. The CDR3 DNA follows: TGCGCCAGCAGCCAAGATCCTAGAGAGGTGAACACTGAAGCTTTCTTT.

V and J are TRBV7-9 and TRBJ1-2, with 7 bases lining up with TRBD1. The CDR3 has 15 amino acids. In germline, CDR1 is SEHNR, CDR2 FQNEAQ (reference sequence). The J segment lost 4 bases and the V segment lost 5 bases, leaving 10 bases of the junction unmatched. The CDR3 loop reads CASSNATGPIYGYTF. DNA of the CDR3: TGTGCCAGCAGCAACGCGACAGGGCCTATCTATGGCTACACCTTC. Drawing the rest from reference TRBV7-9 and TRBJ1-2, the complete variable domain is DTGVSQNPRHKITKRGQNVTFRCDPISEHNRLYWYRQTLGQGPEFLTYFQNEAQLEKSRLLSDRFSAERPKGSFSTLEIQRTEQGDSAMYLCASSNATGPIYGYTFGSGTRLTVV.

The chain links TRBV4-2 to TRBJ1-6; maybe TRBD1 (5 bases). V gave up 0 bases and J gave up 10 bases, with 19 bases separating them. Germline lookup yields CDR1 LGHNA and CDR2 YNFKEQ. This CDR3 contains 17 residues. CDR3 sequence reads: CASSQDSAGTSGSPLHF. In DNA form, the CDR3 reads TGTGCCAGCAGCCAAGATTCAGCAGGGACGTCGGGATCACCCCTCCACTTT.

The chain uses TRBV19 and TRBJ1-2, with D uncertain. The V and J ends lost 0 bases and 7 bases respectively, with 9 bases between them. Germline lookup yields CDR1 LNHDA and CDR2 SQIVND (reference sequence). The CDR3 runs to 13 residues. The CDR3: CASSIDPMGGYTF. As DNA, the CDR3 is TGTGCCAGTAGTATAGACCCGATGGGTGGCTACACCTTC. The variable domain in full, with the rest retrieved from reference TRBV19 and TRBJ1-2, is DGGITQSPKYLFRKEGQNVTLSCEQNLNHDAMYWYRQDPGQGLRLIYYSQIVNDFQKGDIAEGYSVSREKKESFPLTVTSAQKNPTAFYLCASSIDPMGGYTFGSGTRLTVV.